The 7 T cell receptor beta chains in this list originate from one sample, sequenced in a study of CD4 and CD8 cells across lung adenocarcinoma regions. Each CDR3 protein gets one entry after TCRdb re-called the PCR reads with MiXCR. The data contain some 11,000 distinct CDR3 sequences, 50% to 60% of them singletons. Sequences were obtained from CD8+ T cells from the margin of a lung tumor. All receptors come from a male donor with lung adenocarcinoma. The CD4 and CD8 labels of this study may be unreliable.

V and J are TRBV27 and TRBJ2-2, with 7 bases aligning to TRBD1. Germline assignment: CDR1 MNHEY and CDR2 SMNVEV (reference sequence). This CDR3 contains 12 residues. V shed 3 bases and J 13 bases; nucleotides not matched to a gene: 5. CDR3 sequence: CASSFEGAGLFF. As DNA, the CDR3 is TGTGCCAGCAGTTTTGAGGGGGCCGGGCTGTTTTTT.

A remark on this clonotype: A read error may account for a junction end that differs from germline. The CDR3 reads CARGFRATDTQYF. The CDR3 DNA sequence: TGTGCCAGGGGTTTCAGGGCCACAGATACGCAGTACTTT. V usage is TRBV6-1 and J usage is TRBJ2-3; TRBD1 is a possible D gene (5 bases). There are 13 residues in the CDR3. The germline gives CDR1 MNHNS, CDR2 SASEGT.

Only a few counts were recorded for this clonotype. The J gene is TRBJ2-3, the V gene TRBV10-1; D remains unclear. Germline V gene lookup returns CDR1 WNHNN and CDR2 SYGVQD (reference sequence). The V and J ends lost 0 bases and 0 bases respectively, with 4 bases between them. The CDR3 has 14 amino acids. The CDR3: CASSESPSTDTQYF. The CDR3 DNA follows: TGCGCCAGCAGTGAGTCCCCTAGCACAGATACGCAGTATTTT.

V gene TRBV6-1 combines with J gene TRBJ2-5, with 8 positions matching TRBD1. V shed 8 bases, J shed 7 bases, and the junction held 15 bases outside the gene matches. From germline, CDR1 is MNHNS and CDR2 SASEGT. This CDR3 region has 15 residues. The CDR3 loop reads CASWRAATGDVTQYF. The CDR3 nucleotides read TGTGCCAGCTGGCGCGCGGCGACAGGGGACGTGACCCAGTACTTC.

This clonotype turned up a few times. The chain carries TRBV6-1 and TRBJ2-3; D is perhaps TRBD1 (5 bases). The J call is uncertain, as TRBJ2-1 better fits the DNA end. This CDR3 contains 14 residues. The germline CDR1 and CDR2 sequences are MNHNS and SASEGT. The CDR3 region has the DNA TGTGCCACCGCATTTCTCCCAACAGGCACCGAGCAGTTCTTC. Protein sequence: CATAFLPTGTEQFF.

The V call is TRBV7-3, the J call TRBJ1-2; a possible D gene is TRBD1 (6 bases). CDR1 and CDR2 from the germline V gene are SGHTA and FQGTGA. This CDR3 has 13 residues. The V end was cut by 5 bases, the J end by 2 bases, with 9 bases between. CDR3 region: CASSPGTNYGYTF. The CDR3 bases are TGTGCCAGCAGCCCCGGGACAAACTATGGCTACACCTTC.

This clonotype was seen many times. This chain joins TRBV7-2 and TRBJ1-2; 9 bases match TRBD1. The CDR3 sequence is 15 residues long. Looked up from germline, CDR1 is SGHTA and CDR2 is FQGNSA. Trimming took 5 bases from V and 4 from J; bases not matched to a gene: 8. The CDR3 nucleotides are TGTGCCAGCAGCGAGTCCCCGGGACAGGGCTATGGCTACACCTTC. Translation gives CASSESPGQGYGYTF.